The T cell receptor (beta chain) described here comes from a study of T cells expressing NK-cell markers (dated by TCRdb to 2018 to 2020). Looking at the study overall: Fewer than ten donors provided sorted CD3+CD56+NKG2C+, CD3+CD56+NKG2C- and CD3+CD56-NKG2C+ T-cell subsets, whose TCR beta-chain repertoires were profiled. Among the eight sequenced donors, seven were HCMV-seropositive and one was HCMV-seronegative. The study sequenced eight donors, all healthy volunteers chosen at random: three men and five women. Libraries were sequenced as 2 x 150 bp reads on Illumina HiSeq 2000/2500, MiSeq or NextSeq. General conclusions and limits of the study: In roughly six donors, the dominant CD3+CD56+NKG2C+ clonotypes ranked among the top 10 CD8+ clonotypes, making up roughly 1.0-7.5% of CD8+ T cells. It remained unclear whether the expanded NKG2C-expressing T cell clones were specific for HCMV antigens. Those dominant clonotypes were again the most abundant among CD3+CD56-NKG2C+ cells in a few donors, at roughly 28.3-60.1%.

As to this clonotype: No cognate antigen has been identified for it.

From a lookup of the germline V gene, CDR1 and CDR2 are SGHRS and YFSETQ. Measured from the cysteine to the phenylalanine, the CDR3 is 14 residues long. The protein alone is recorded here. To determine HCMV serostatus, a commercial ELISA kit was used to detect HCMV-specific IgG in serum. Peripheral blood mononuclear cells were isolated from blood by Ficoll density gradient centrifugation. The instrument was an Illumina HiSeq 2000. TCR beta cDNA libraries were prepared using 5'RACE template switching, which introduced a universal primer site and unique molecular identifiers. Priming for cDNA synthesis came from the TCR beta constant segment, and two successive PCR amplification steps followed. Per the source publication's procedure: MIGEC handled demultiplexing of the reads and grouping by UMI, while MiTCR was used to assemble and quantify clonotypes. Only TCR cDNA sequences supported by at least two reads were kept to exclude erroneous sequences. The tcR package was used for downstream repertoire analysis, and clonotypes were matched across fractions by CDR3 nucleotide sequence plus V segment. VDJmatch was used to annotate antigen specificity against VDJdb, with one amino acid substitution in CDR3 permitted. Reprocessed by TCRdb, the reads give a single entry per CDR3 protein sequence, without DNA. TCRdb assigned the V and J calls; the authors' analysis was not used. The sample's records list 550,000 or so distinct CDR3 sequences. The ten biggest clones cover about 3.6% of the sample.

Recombination linked TRBV5-1 to TRBJ2-3; TCRdb reports TRBD1, a call that lacks DNA to check it against. The sample consisted of blood T cells: a sorted CD56 or NKG2C T cell subset, CD4+ or CD8+ T cells, or bulk PBMC T cells (not recorded which). The receptor was derived from a man younger than 35 in good health. Donor details come from another sample of the same person, matched by shared clones. The CDR3 corresponds to CASSSAGASDTQYF.